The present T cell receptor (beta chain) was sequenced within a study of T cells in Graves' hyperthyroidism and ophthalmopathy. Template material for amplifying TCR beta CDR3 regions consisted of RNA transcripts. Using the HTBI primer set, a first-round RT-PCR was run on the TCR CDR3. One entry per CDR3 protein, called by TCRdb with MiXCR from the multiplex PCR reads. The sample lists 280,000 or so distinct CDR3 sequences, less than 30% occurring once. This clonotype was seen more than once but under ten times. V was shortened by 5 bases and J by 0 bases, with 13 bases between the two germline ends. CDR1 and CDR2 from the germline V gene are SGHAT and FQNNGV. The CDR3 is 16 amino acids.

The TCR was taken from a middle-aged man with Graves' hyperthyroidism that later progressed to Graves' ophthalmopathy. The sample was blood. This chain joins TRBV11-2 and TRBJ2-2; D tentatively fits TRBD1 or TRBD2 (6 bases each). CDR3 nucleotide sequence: TGTGCCAGCAGCCCTCGGGGGCTAACGAACACCGGGGAGCTGTTTTTT. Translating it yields CASSPRGLTNTGELFF.